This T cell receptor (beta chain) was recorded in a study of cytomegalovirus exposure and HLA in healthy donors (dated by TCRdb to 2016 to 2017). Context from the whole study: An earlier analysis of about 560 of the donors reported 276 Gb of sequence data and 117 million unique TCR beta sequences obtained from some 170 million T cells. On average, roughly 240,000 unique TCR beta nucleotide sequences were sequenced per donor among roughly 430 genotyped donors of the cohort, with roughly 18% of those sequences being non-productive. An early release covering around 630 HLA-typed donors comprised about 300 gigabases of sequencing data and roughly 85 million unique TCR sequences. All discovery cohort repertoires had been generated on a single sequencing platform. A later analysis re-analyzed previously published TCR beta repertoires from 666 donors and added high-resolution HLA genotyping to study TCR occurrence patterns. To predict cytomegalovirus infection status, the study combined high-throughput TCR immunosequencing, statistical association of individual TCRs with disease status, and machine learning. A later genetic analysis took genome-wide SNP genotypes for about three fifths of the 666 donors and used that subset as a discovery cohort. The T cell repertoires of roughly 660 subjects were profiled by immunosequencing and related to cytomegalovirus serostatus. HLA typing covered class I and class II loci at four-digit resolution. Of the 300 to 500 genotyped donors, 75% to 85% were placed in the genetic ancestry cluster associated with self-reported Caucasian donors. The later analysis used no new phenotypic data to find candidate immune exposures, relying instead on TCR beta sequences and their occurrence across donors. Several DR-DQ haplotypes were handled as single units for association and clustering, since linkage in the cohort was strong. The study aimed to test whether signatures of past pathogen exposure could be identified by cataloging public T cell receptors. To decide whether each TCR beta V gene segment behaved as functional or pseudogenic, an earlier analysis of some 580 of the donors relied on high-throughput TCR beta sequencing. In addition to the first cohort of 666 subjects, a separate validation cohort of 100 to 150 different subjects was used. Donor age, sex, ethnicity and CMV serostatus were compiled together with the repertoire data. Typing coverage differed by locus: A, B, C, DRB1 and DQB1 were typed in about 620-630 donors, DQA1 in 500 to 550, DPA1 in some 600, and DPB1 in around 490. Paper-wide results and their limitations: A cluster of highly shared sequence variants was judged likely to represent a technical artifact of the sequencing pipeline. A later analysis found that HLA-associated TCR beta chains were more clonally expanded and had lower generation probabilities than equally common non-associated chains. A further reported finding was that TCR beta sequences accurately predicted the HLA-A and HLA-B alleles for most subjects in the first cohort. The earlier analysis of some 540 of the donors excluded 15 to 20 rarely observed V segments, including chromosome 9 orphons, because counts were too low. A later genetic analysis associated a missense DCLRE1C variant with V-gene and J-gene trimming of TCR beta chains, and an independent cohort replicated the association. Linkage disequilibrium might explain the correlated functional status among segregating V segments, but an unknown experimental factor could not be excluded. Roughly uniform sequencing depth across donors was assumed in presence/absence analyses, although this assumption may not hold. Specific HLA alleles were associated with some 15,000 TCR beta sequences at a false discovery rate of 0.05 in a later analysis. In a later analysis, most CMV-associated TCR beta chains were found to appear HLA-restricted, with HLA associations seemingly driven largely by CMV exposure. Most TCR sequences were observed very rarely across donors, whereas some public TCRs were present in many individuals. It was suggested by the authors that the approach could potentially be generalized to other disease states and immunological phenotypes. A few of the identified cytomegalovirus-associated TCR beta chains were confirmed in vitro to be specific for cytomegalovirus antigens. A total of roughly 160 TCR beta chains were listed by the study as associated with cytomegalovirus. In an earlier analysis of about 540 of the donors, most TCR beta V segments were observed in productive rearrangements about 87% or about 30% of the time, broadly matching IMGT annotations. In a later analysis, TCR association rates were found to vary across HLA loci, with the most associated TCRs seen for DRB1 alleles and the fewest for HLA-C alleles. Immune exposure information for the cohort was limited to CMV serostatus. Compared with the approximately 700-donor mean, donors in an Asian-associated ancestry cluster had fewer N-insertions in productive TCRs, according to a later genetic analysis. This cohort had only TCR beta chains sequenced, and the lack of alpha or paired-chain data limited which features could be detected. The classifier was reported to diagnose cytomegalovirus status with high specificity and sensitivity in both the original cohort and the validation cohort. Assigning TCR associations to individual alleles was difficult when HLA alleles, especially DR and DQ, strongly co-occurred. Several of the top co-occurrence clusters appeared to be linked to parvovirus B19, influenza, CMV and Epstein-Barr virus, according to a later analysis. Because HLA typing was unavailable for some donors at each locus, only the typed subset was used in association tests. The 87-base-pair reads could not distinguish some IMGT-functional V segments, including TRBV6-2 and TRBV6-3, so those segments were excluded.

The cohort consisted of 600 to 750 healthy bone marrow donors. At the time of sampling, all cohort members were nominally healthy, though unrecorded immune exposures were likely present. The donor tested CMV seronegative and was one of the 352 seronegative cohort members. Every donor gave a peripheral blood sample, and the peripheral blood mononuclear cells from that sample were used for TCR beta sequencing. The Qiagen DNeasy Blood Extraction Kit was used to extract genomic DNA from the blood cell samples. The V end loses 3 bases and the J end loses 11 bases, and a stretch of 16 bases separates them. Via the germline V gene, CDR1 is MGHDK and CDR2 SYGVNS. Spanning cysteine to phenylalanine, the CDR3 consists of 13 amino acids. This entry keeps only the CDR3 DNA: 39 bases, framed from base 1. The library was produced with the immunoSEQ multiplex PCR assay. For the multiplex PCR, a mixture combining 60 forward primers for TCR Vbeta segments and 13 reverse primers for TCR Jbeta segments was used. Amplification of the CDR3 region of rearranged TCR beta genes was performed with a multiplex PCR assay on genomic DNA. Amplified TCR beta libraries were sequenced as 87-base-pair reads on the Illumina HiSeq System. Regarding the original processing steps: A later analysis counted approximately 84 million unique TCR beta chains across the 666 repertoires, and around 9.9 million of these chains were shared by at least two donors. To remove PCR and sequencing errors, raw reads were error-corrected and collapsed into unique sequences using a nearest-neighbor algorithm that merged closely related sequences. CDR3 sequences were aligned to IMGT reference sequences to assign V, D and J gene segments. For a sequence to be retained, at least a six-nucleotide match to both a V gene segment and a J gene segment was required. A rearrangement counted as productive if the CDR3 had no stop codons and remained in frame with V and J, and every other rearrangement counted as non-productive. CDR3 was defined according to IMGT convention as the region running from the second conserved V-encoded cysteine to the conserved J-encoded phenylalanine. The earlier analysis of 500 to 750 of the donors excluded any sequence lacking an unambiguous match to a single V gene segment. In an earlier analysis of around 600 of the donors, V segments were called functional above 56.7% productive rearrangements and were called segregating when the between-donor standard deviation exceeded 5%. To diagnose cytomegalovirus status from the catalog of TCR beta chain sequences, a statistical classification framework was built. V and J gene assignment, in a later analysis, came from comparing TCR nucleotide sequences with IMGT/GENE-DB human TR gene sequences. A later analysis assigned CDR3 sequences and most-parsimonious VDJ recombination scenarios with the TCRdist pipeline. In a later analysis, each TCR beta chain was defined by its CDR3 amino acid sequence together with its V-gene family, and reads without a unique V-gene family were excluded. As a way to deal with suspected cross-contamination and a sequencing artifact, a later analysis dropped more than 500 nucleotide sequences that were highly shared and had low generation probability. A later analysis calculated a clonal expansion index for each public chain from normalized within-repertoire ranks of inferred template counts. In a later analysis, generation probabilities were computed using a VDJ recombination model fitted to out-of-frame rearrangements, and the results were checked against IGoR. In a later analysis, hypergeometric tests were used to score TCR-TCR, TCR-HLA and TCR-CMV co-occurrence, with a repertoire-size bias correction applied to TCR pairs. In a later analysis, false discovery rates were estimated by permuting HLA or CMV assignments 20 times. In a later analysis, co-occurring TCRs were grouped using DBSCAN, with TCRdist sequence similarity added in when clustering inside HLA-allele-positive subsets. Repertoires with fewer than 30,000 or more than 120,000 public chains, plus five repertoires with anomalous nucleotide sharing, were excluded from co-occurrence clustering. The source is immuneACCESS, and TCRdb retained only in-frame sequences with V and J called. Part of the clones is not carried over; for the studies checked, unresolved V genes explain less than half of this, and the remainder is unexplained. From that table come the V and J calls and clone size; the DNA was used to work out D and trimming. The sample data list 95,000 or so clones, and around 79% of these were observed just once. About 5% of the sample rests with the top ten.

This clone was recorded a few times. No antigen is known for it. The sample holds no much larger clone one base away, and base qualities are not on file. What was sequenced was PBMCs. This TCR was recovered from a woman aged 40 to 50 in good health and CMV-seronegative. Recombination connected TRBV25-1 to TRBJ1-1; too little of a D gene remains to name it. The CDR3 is CASSDYGVPRAFF. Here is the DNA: TGTGCCAGCAGTGATTACGGGGTTCCTCGGGCTTTCTTT. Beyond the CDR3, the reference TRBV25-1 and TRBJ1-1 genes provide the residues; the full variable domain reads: EADIYQTPRYLVIGTGKKITLECSQTMGHDKMYWYQQDPGMELHLIHYSYGVNSTEKGDLSSESTVSRIRTEHFPLTLESARPSHTSQYLCASSDYGVPRAFFGQGTRLTVV.